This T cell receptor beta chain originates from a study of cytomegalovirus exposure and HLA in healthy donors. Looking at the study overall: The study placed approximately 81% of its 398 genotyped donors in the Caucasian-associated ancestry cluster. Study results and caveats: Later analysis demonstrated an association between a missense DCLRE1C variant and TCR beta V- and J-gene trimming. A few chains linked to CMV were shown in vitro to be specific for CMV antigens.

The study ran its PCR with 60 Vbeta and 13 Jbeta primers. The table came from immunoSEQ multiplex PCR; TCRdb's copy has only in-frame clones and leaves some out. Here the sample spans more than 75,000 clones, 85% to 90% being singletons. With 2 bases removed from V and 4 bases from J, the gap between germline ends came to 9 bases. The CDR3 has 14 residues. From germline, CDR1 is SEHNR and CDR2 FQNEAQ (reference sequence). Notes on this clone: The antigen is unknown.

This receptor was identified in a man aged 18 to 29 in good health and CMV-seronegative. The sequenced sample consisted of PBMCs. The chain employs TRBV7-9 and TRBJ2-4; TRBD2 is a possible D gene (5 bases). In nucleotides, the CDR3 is TGTGCCAGCAGCTTAAGAGGGTTGAAAAACATTCAGTACTTC. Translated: CASSLRGLKNIQYF. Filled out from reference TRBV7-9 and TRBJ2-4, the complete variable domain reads DTGVSQNPRHKITKRGQNVTFRCDPISEHNRLYWYRQTLGQGPEFLTYFQNEAQLEKSRLLSDRFSAERPKGSFSTLEIQRTEQGDSAMYLCASSLRGLKNIQYFGAGTRLSVL.